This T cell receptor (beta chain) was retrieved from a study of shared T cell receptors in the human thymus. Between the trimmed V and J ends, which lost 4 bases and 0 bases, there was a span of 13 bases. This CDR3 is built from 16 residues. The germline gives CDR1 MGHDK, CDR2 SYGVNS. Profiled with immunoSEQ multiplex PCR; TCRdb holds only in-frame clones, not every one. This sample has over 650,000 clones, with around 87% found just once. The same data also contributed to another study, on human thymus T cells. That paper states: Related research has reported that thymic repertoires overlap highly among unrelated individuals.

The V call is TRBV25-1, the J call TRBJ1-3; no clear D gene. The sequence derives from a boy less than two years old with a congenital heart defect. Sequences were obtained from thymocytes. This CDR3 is CASSGLSFFSGNTIYF. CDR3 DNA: TGTGCCAGCAGTGGACTCAGTTTTTTCTCTGGAAACACCATATATTTT.